This T cell receptor beta chain is from a study of cytomegalovirus exposure and HLA in healthy donors. Study details: Most genotyped donors, about 81% of some 400, had Caucasian-associated genetic ancestry.

This PCR relied on a set of 60 Vbeta primers and 13 Jbeta primers. Sequenced by immunoSEQ multiplex PCR; TCRdb stores in-frame clones only, minus some. The sample yields 90,000 to 150,000 clones, 78% seen once. Specimen: PBMCs. The sequence was obtained from a woman aged 25 to 39 in good health and CMV-seropositive.

In DNA form, the CDR3 reads TGTGCCAGCAGCTTAGTCGGAGTAGGGGGCCACGAGCAGTACTTC. Encoded protein: CASSLVGVGGHEQYF. The gene calls are TRBV11-2 and TRBJ2-7; 7 bases are a match to TRBD1. With V trimmed by 1 base and J by 5 bases, 8 bases remained unmatched. Germline V gives CDR1 SGHAT, CDR2 FQNNGV. The CDR3 has 15 amino acids.